The 12 T cell receptor beta chains below come from one sample, sequenced in a study of cytomegalovirus exposure and HLA in healthy donors. In the PCR, 60 Vbeta and 13 Jbeta primers were used. Clones were sequenced by immunoSEQ multiplex PCR, and TCRdb holds only the in-frame ones, with some missing. There are some 77,000 clones in the sample; about 80% occur only once, and approximately 23% lies in the top ten. The sequenced sample was PBMCs. The receptors stem from a woman aged 45-60 years in good health and CMV-seropositive.

The chain combines TRBV4-1 with TRBJ1-5, with D perhaps matching TRBD1 (5 bases). The V and J ends lost 0 bases and 3 bases respectively, with 12 bases between them. CDR1 MGHRA and CDR2 YSYEKL come from the germline V gene. The CDR3 length is 16 residues. CDR3: CASSQETGVYNQPQHF. The CDR3 nucleotides are TGCGCCAGCAGCCAAGAAACAGGAGTGTACAATCAGCCCCAGCATTTT.

The rearrangement links TRBV6-6 to TRBJ1-3, with D tentatively TRBD1 (5 bases). The CDR3 runs to 15 residues. Trimming left V 6 bases short and J 3 bases short, with 15 bases between. Germline CDR1 MNHNY, CDR2 SVGAGI (reference sequence). CDR3 DNA sequence: TGTGCCAGCAGAATCCCGGGGGGACTTGGAAACACCATATATTTT. Translated, it gives CASRIPGGLGNTIYF.

The chain joins TRBV2 to TRBJ1-1, with 7 nucleotides matching TRBD1. The germline CDR1 and CDR2 sequences are SNHLY and FYNNEI. The CDR3 covers 12 residues. J lost 8 bases, V lost 6 bases, and 6 bases had no gene match. For the CDR3, the DNA is TGTGCCAGCAGAGACGACAGGGCGGAAGCTTTCTTT. Amino acids: CASRDDRAEAFF.

This chain uses TRBV6-1 with TRBJ2-1; 7 positions agree with TRBD2. CDR3 length equals 14 residues. The V gene's germline CDR1 is MNHNS and CDR2 SASEGT. Trimming removed 3 bases from V and 3 bases from J; junction bases left unmatched: 2. The CDR3 sequence is CASSELADYNEQFF. The CDR3 nucleotides are TGTGCCAGCAGTGAGCTAGCGGACTACAATGAGCAGTTCTTC.

V is TRBV5-6 and J is TRBJ2-3; 8 nucleotides agree with TRBD2. The CDR3 runs to 19 residues. CDR1 and CDR2 from the germline V gene are SGHDT and YYEEEE. Trimming removed 1 base from V and 1 base from J; junction bases left unmatched: 14. In DNA, the CDR3 is TGTGCCAGCAGCTTGAGGAGCGGGGGTCCACATGTTCGCACAGATACGCAGTATTTT. Amino acids: CASSLRSGGPHVRTDTQYF.

The rearrangement links TRBV5-6 to TRBJ2-7; 8 bases fit TRBD2. Trimming took 4 bases from V and 2 from J; bases not matched to a gene: 5. The CDR3 is 14 amino acids. CDR1 SGHDT and CDR2 YYEEEE come from the germline V gene. CDR3 in DNA: TGTGCCAGCAGCCAACCGGGACTAGCCTACGAGCAGTACTTC. Amino acids: CASSQPGLAYEQYF. Variable domain in full (rest from reference TRBV5-6 and TRBJ2-7): DAGVTQSPTHLIKTRGQQVTLRCSPKSGHDTVSWYQQALGQGPQFIFQYYEEEERQRGNFPDRFSGHQFPNYSSELNVNALLLGDSALYLCASSQPGLAYEQYFGPGTRLTVT.

This clone was seen more than once but under ten times. The rearrangement joins TRBV4-1 to TRBJ2-7; 7 bases match TRBD2. V shed 4 bases, J shed 3 bases, and the junction held 15 bases outside the gene matches. From germline, CDR1 is MGHRA and CDR2 YSYEKL. The CDR3 has 17 amino acids. The CDR3 sequence is CASSPLGRAGTNYEQYF. The CDR3 DNA follows: TGCGCCAGCAGCCCCCTGGGGAGGGCAGGGACCAACTACGAGCAGTACTTC.

Written as DNA, the CDR3 is TGTGCCAGCAGCTTGGGACAGTCCTTCTCCTACGAGCAGTACGTC. Its translation: CASSLGQSFSYEQYV. The chain combines TRBV11-2 with TRBJ2-7; 7 nucleotides line up with TRBD1. Per germline, CDR1 SGHAT and CDR2 FQNNGV. Germline trimming cut 3 bases from V and 0 bases from J; bases unmatched to any gene: 5. This CDR3 is 15 amino acids long.

V is TRBV19 and J is TRBJ1-6, with D maybe TRBD1 (5 bases). Trimming pared 4 bases from V and 13 bases from J, leaving 11 bases between. The CDR3 has 12 amino acids. Germline V gene sequence: CDR1 LNHDA, CDR2 SQIVND (reference sequence). In DNA, the CDR3 is TGTGCCAGTAGTAATGACCAGGGTCCCCTCCACTTT. Amino acids: CASSNDQGPLHF.

V and J are TRBV6-4 and TRBJ1-2; D remains ambiguous. The CDR3 length is 14 residues. The germline V gene encodes CDR1 MRHNA and CDR2 SNTAGT. V lost 0 bases and J 3 bases, leaving 8 bases between the germline ends. CDR3 in amino acids: CASSDSNRDYGYTF. The CDR3 bases are TGTGCCAGCAGTGACTCGAACAGAGACTATGGCTACACCTTC.

The J gene is TRBJ1-2, the V gene TRBV20-1, with TRBD1 matching over 7 bases. CDR1 and CDR2 from the germline V gene are DFQATT and SNEGSKA (reference sequence). After removal of 6 bases from V and 3 bases from J, the junction contained 1 base not matched to a gene. The length of the CDR3 is 11 residues. The CDR3 here is CSARGDYGYTF. CDR3 bases: TGCAGTGCCAGGGGGGACTATGGCTACACCTTC.

The gene calls are TRBV19 and TRBJ2-1; D possibly corresponds to TRBD2 (6 bases). CDR1 LNHDA and CDR2 SQIVND come from the germline V gene (reference sequence). This CDR3 is built from 13 residues. Trimming took 5 bases from V and 6 from J, leaving 11 bases between them. The CDR3 sequence: CASSPTSINEQFF. The CDR3 nucleotides read TGTGCCAGTAGTCCAACTAGCATCAATGAGCAGTTCTTC.